Listed below are T cell receptor beta chains from one sample, sequenced in a study of blood T cells in healthy people across ages. TCRdb re-called the 5' RACE reads through MiXCR, storing one row per CDR3 protein. Of 710,000 or so distinct CDR3 sequences listed, around a fifth are singletons. Sequenced: blood. Receptors originate from a man between 65 and 80 years old in good health. The CDR3 runs from the conserved cysteine through the conserved F or W. The D gene is left open where the match is weak. A clone size is listed for some rows: how often the clone was seen (once, few, many), or a class if it is expanded.

v_gene	abundance	d_gene	j_gene	CDR3nt	CDR3aa
TRBV4-1	few	TRBD1	TRBJ2-3	TGCGCCAGCAGCCAAGAGAGGGGGCGCATGGATACGCAGTATTTT	CASSQERGRMDTQYF
TRBV20-1	few	TRBD2	TRBJ2-1	TGCAGTGCTAGTCATAGCGGGAGAGGTTCGTTCTTC	CSASHSGRGSFF
TRBV7-2	-	-	TRBJ2-2	TGTGCCAGCAGCTTCATTGAGAACACCGGGGAGCTGTTTTTT	CASSFIENTGELFF
TRBV12-3/TRBV12-4	few	-	TRBJ2-1	TGTGCCAGCAGTAAAAGTTGGGGGAATGAGCAGTTCTTC	CASSKSWGNEQFF
TRBV4-3	-	TRBD1	TRBJ1-2	TGCGCCAGCAGCCAAGAAACAGGGGGCTACTATGGCTACACCTTC	CASSQETGGYYGYTF
TRBV11-2	-	-	TRBJ2-3	TGTGCCAGCAGCTTAGACCCCACGGGTACGCAGTATTTT	CASSLDPTGTQYF
TRBV5-1	-	-	TRBJ2-5	TGCGCCAGCAGGTGGCCATCACAAGAGACCCAGTACTTC	CASRWPSQETQYF
TRBV18	few	-	TRBJ1-2	TGTGCCAGCTCACCAACTGATCGGGGCTACACCTTC	CASSPTDRGYTF
TRBV5-6	-	TRBD2	TRBJ2-3	TGTGCCAGCAGCTTGAAGGCTAGCGGGGGGCCCAGGAATACGCAGTATTTT	CASSLKASGGPRNTQYF
TRBV5-1	-	TRBD1	TRBJ2-3	TGCGCCAGCAGCTTAGACAGGGCACCTAGCACAGATACGCAGTATTTT	CASSLDRAPSTDTQYF
TRBV5-1	-	TRBD1	TRBJ1-4	TGCGCCAGCAGCTGGGACAGCATGAATGAAAAACTGTTTTTT	CASSWDSMNEKLFF
TRBV5-1	few	TRBD2	TRBJ2-1	TGCGCCAGCAGCTGGGACCCTGGCAGGACTAGCAACAATGAGCAGTTCTTC	CASSWDPGRTSNNEQFF
TRBV6-2/TRBV6-3	-	-	TRBJ1-1	TGTGCCAGCACCCAGGGTAGGGGCAGCACTGAAGCTTTCTTT	CASTQGRGSTEAFF
TRBV6-2/TRBV6-3	few	-	TRBJ1-1	TGTGCCAGCAGCCCATCCGAGATTGAAGCTTTCTTT	CASSPSEIEAFF
TRBV20-1	-	TRBD1	TRBJ2-7	TGCAGTGCTAGGTCCCCGGGACAGGGCAGCTCCTACGAGCAGTACTTC	CSARSPGQGSSYEQYF
TRBV7-6	-	-	TRBJ2-7	TGTGCCAGCAGCTTAGAGGACACCTGCGAGCAGTACTTC	CASSLEDTCEQYF
TRBV7-9	-	-	TRBJ2-3	TGTGCCAGCAGCAAGAGCATAGATACGCAGTATTTT	CASSKSIDTQYF
TRBV12-3/TRBV12-4	few	TRBD1	TRBJ1-4	TGTGCCAGCAGTCTACGACAGGGGAGTGAAAAACTGTTTTTT	CASSLRQGSEKLFF
TRBV19	few	TRBD2	TRBJ2-1	TGTGCCAGTAGTATCCGGACTAGCGCGCCGCAGTTCTTC	CASSIRTSAPQFF
TRBV20-1	few	-	TRBJ2-1	TGCAGTGCTCATCAAAATCGTGGTAGCAATGAGCAGTTCTTC	CSAHQNRGSNEQFF
TRBV9	few	TRBD1	TRBJ2-5	TGTGCCAGCAGCATTAGACAGGGAGAGACCCAGTACTTC	CASSIRQGETQYF
TRBV20-1	-	TRBD2	TRBJ2-1	TGCAGTGCTAGAGATCGGCTAGCGGGGGGTGAGCAGTTCTTC	CSARDRLAGGEQFF